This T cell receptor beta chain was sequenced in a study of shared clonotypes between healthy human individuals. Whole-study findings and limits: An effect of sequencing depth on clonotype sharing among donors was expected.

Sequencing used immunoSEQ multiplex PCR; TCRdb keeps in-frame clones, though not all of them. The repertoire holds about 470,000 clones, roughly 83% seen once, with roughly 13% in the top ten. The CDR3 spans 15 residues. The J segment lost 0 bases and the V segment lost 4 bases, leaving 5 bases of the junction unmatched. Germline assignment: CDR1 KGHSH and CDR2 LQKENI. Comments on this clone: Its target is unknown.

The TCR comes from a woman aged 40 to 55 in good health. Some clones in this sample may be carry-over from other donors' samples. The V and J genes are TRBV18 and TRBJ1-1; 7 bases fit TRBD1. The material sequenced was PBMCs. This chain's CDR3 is CASSLTDRLNTEAFF. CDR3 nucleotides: TGTGCCAGCTCACTCACGGACAGGCTGAACACTGAAGCTTTCTTT.